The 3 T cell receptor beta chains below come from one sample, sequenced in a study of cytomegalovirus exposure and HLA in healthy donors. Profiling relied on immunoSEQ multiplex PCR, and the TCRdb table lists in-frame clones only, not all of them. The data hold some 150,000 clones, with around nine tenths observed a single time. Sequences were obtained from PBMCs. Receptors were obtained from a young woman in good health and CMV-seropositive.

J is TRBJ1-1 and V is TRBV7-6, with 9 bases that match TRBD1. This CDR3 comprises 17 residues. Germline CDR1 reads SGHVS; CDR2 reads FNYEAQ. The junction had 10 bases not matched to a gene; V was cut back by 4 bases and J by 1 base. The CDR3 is CASSYKLPGQGNTEAFF. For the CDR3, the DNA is TGTGCCAGCAGCTACAAACTTCCGGGACAGGGGAACACTGAAGCTTTCTTT.

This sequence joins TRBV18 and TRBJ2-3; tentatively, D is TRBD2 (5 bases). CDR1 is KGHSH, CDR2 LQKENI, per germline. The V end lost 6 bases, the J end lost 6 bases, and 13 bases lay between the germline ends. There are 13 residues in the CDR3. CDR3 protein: CASSPLQRDTQYF. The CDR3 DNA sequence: TGTGCCAGCTCGCCCCTCCAGCGGGATACGCAGTATTTT. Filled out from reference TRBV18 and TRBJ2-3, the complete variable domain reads NAGVMQNPRHLVRRRGQEARLRCSPMKGHSHVYWYRQLPEEGLKFMVYLQKENIIDESGMPKERFSAEFPKEGPSILRIQQVVRGDSAAYFCASSPLQRDTQYFGPGTRLTVL.

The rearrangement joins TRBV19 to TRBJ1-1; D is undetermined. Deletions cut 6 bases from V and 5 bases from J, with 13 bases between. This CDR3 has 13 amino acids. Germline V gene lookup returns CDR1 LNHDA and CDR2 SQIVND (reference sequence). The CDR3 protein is CASRPRVETEAFF. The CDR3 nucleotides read TGTGCCAGTAGGCCTCGGGTTGAAACTGAAGCTTTCTTT.